There are a few counts of the clone carrying this T cell receptor (beta chain). The data were taken from a study of molecular identifiers for immune sequencing clone quantification. This CDR3 has 13 residues. In germline, CDR1 is DFQATT, CDR2 SNEGSKA (reference sequence). The V end lost 3 bases, the J end lost 0 bases, and 8 bases lay between the germline ends. TCRdb re-analysed the PCR reads in MiXCR, keeping a single row per CDR3 protein. The profile shows 600,000 to 650,000 distinct CDR3 sequences, about 20% of them singletons. The gene calls are TRBV20-1 and TRBJ2-5; D might be TRBD1 (5 bases). The receptor comes from a human donor in good health. Some libraries in this study had Jurkat cell RNA spiked in. The sample consisted of naive CD8+ T cells from blood, with Jurkat cell RNA spiked in. Subset here: FACS-sorted CD8+CD4-CCR7+CD45RA+ naive T cells. CDR3 DNA sequence: TGCAGTGCTAGTAAGGGGTACCAAGAGACCCAGTACTTC. It translates to CSASKGYQETQYF.